The 8 T cell receptor beta chains in this list originate from one sample, sequenced in a study of cytomegalovirus exposure and HLA in healthy donors. Use of 60 Vbeta and 13 Jbeta primers characterized the PCR. Libraries were prepared by immunoSEQ multiplex PCR; TCRdb keeps only in-frame clonotypes and omits some of them. Of roughly 110,000 clones listed, approximately 80% are singletons. The sample consisted of PBMCs. The receptors were gathered from a man aged 50 to 59 in good health and CMV-seronegative.

The chain combines TRBV6-1 with TRBJ1-3; 7 bases agree with TRBD1. The germline V gene has CDR1 MNHNS and CDR2 SASEGT. This CDR3 is 15 amino acids long. V was clipped by 4 bases and J by 0 bases; unmatched bases: 3. The CDR3 here is CASSGDSSSGNTIYF. The CDR3 DNA is TGTGCCAGCAGTGGGGACAGCAGCTCTGGAAACACCATATATTTT.

This chain joins TRBV27 and TRBJ2-2; D is perhaps TRBD1 (6 bases). Germline V lookup: CDR1 MNHEY, CDR2 SMNVEV (reference sequence). V lost 5 bases and J 1 base, leaving 11 bases between the germline ends. The CDR3 is 15 residues long. Here the CDR3 DNA reads TGTGCCAGCAGTGATGGGGGCTGGAACACCGGGGAGCTGTTTTTT. This gives the protein CASSDGGWNTGELFF.

This clone was detected a few times. The chain employs TRBV6-6 and TRBJ2-7, with D possibly TRBD2 on 6 matching bases. Deletions cut 1 base from V and 0 bases from J, with 10 bases between. This CDR3 is built from 15 residues. Germline CDR1 and CDR2: MNHNY and SVGAGI (reference sequence). The DNA for the CDR3 is TGTGCCAGCAGTTACTTTGCGGGGCACTCCTACGAGCAGTACTTC. Amino acid sequence: CASSYFAGHSYEQYF.

The chain recombines TRBV19 with TRBJ1-4, with 7 bases aligning to TRBD1. The length of the CDR3 is 14 residues. CDR1 is LNHDA and CDR2 is SQIVND in the germline V gene (reference sequence). Trimming took 1 base from V and 6 from J; bases not matched to a gene: 2. CDR3 loop: CASSIGTGDEKLFF. Written as DNA, the CDR3 is TGTGCCAGTAGTATAGGGACAGGTGATGAAAAACTGTTTTTT. Full variable domain (remainder filled in from reference TRBV19 and TRBJ1-4): DGGITQSPKYLFRKEGQNVTLSCEQNLNHDAMYWYRQDPGQGLRLIYYSQIVNDFQKGDIAEGYSVSREKKESFPLTVTSAQKNPTAFYLCASSIGTGDEKLFFGSGTQLSVL.

The CDR3 spells CASSLYRLNTEAFF. In nucleotides, the CDR3 is TGCGCCAGCAGCTTGTACAGACTGAACACTGAAGCTTTCTTT. The rearrangement joins TRBV5-1 to TRBJ1-1, with D uncertain. CDR1 and CDR2 (germline): SGHRS, YFSETQ. This CDR3 has 14 amino acids. Between the trimmed V and J ends, which lost 1 base and 0 bases, there was a span of 7 bases.

The genes are TRBV10-3 and TRBJ1-5, with a possible D match to TRBD1 (5 bases). The germline gives CDR1 ENHRY, CDR2 SYGVKD. V lost 3 bases and J lost 5, with 11 bases in between. The CDR3 is made up of 14 amino acids. The DNA for the CDR3 is TGTGCCATCAGTGATAGTCAGGGTGATCAGCCCCAGCATTTT. This codes for CAISDSQGDQPQHF.

The rearrangement uses TRBV6-1 and TRBJ1-5; 10 positions agree with TRBD1. J was trimmed by 6 bases and V by 4 bases; bases with no gene match: 12. The CDR3 sequence is 17 residues long. The germline CDR1 and CDR2 sequences are MNHNS and SASEGT. In nucleotides, the CDR3 is TGTGCCAGCAGTGGGGACAGGGGAACTCGAGAGGGTCAGCCCCAGCATTTT. It encodes CASSGDRGTREGQPQHF.

The chain's CDR3 is CASSFLAGGQDTGELFF. DNA for the CDR3: TGCGCCAGCAGCTTCCTGGCGGGGGGGCAAGACACCGGGGAGCTGTTTTTT. The chain is built from TRBV5-1 and TRBJ2-2, with 9 bases lining up with TRBD2. Losses at the gene ends were 2 bases for V and 3 bases for J; bases not matched to a gene: 8. The germline CDR1 and CDR2 sequences are SGHRS and YFSETQ. The CDR3 is 17 amino acids. The complete variable domain, with remaining parts taken from reference TRBV5-1 and TRBJ2-2, reads KAGVTQTPRYLIKTRGQQVTLSCSPISGHRSVSWYQQTPGQGLQFLFEYFSETQRNKGNFPGRFSGRQFSNSRSEMNVSTLELGDSALYLCASSFLAGGQDTGELFFGEGSRLTVL.